This TCR beta chain was captured by sequencing in a study of T cell responses to AZD1222 COVID-19 vaccine. The repertoire was sequenced with immunoSEQ multiplex PCR; TCRdb's copy has only in-frame clones and lacks some. The sample shows some 170,000 clones, 70% to 90% of them seen only once. The receptor was derived from an adult in good health. Sequences were derived from peripheral blood, sampled on day 0 of AZD1222 vaccination.

The CDR3 loop reads CATSRDWVGQGNTEAFF. CDR3 nucleotide sequence: TGTGCCACCAGCAGAGATTGGGTTGGACAGGGGAACACTGAAGCTTTCTTT. This rearrangement joins TRBV15 to TRBJ1-1; TRBD1 agrees at 8 bases. This CDR3 is 17 amino acids long. V lost 0 bases to trimming and J lost 1 base; unmatched junction nucleotides: 7. Germline-derived CDR1 and CDR2 are LNHNV and YYDKDF (reference sequence). Full variable domain (rest looked up from reference TRBV15 and TRBJ1-1): DAMVIQNPRYQVTQFGKPVTLSCSQTLNHNVMYWYQQKSSQAPKLLFHYYDKDFNNEADTPDNFQSRRPNTSFCFLDIRSPGLGDTAMYLCATSRDWVGQGNTEAFFGQGTRLTVV.